This is a list of T cell receptor beta chains from one sample in a study of T cell repertoires in cytomegalovirus infection. TCRdb re-analysed the reads in MiXCR, keeping a single row per CDR3 protein. The sample shows over 450,000 distinct CDR3 sequences, roughly 12% of them seen only once. The sequenced sample consisted of PBMCs. The receptors come from a human donor in good health (CMV status not recorded). Some clones in this sample may be carry-over from other donors' samples. Both conserved end residues are part of each CDR3. The order of the fields is clone size, V gene, D gene, J gene, CDR3 protein, CDR3 DNA. A D gene is named only where the DNA matches it firmly. Clone size, where shown, is once, few, many, or a class for clones that have expanded.

clone size: few
V gene: TRBV28
D gene: -
J gene: TRBJ1-1
CDR3 protein: CAILNGGHRNTEAFF
CDR3 DNA: TGTGCCATACTAAATGGGGGACACCGGAACACTGAAGCTTTCTTT

clone size: few
V gene: TRBV12-3/TRBV12-4
D gene: -
J gene: TRBJ1-2
CDR3 protein: CASSTGVEGYTF
CDR3 DNA: TGTGCCAGCAGTACGGGGGTGGAAGGCTACACCTTC

clone size: many
V gene: TRBV29-1
D gene: -
J gene: TRBJ1-2
CDR3 protein: CSVEDRGGGYTF
CDR3 DNA: TGCAGCGTTGAAGATCGAGGGGGGGGCTACACCTTC

clone size: many
V gene: TRBV3-1
D gene: -
J gene: TRBJ1-1
CDR3 protein: CASCLAANTEAFF
CDR3 DNA: TGTGCCAGCTGCCTGGCAGCGAACACTGAAGCTTTCTTT

clone size: many
V gene: TRBV4-2
D gene: -
J gene: TRBJ2-1
CDR3 protein: CASSQAVSSYNEQFF
CDR3 DNA: TGTGCCAGCAGCCAAGCGGTGAGCTCCTACAATGAGCAGTTCTTC

clone size: many
V gene: TRBV12-3/TRBV12-4
D gene: TRBD2
J gene: TRBJ2-5
CDR3 protein: CASSLGRLAGVETQYF
CDR3 DNA: TGTGCCAGCAGTTTAGGAAGGCTAGCGGGAGTAGAGACCCAGTACTTC

clone size: many
V gene: TRBV12-3/TRBV12-4
D gene: -
J gene: TRBJ2-1
CDR3 protein: CASSTLNGRNEQFF
CDR3 DNA: TGTGCCAGCAGTACCCTTAACGGGAGAAATGAGCAGTTCTTC

clone size: many
V gene: TRBV19
D gene: TRBD1
J gene: TRBJ2-1
CDR3 protein: CASGGQGWTTYNEQFF
CDR3 DNA: TGTGCCAGTGGGGGACAGGGGTGGACTACCTACAATGAGCAGTTCTTC

clone size: many
V gene: TRBV2
D gene: -
J gene: TRBJ2-7
CDR3 protein: CASSVAAYEQYF
CDR3 DNA: TGTGCCAGCAGTGTGGCAGCCTACGAGCAGTACTTC

clone size: many
V gene: TRBV7-2
D gene: -
J gene: TRBJ1-6
CDR3 protein: CASSLALLGSSPLHF
CDR3 DNA: TGTGCCAGCAGCTTAGCCCTTTTGGGGAGTTCACCCCTCCACTTT

clone size: -
V gene: TRBV9
D gene: -
J gene: TRBJ1-1
CDR3 protein: CASSEGGGVAFF
CDR3 DNA: TGTGCCAGCAGCGAGGGGGGGGGGGTAGCTTTCTTT

clone size: many
V gene: TRBV20-1
D gene: TRBD2
J gene: TRBJ2-5
CDR3 protein: CSARDSGDYQETQYF
CDR3 DNA: TGCAGTGCTAGAGATAGCGGGGATTACCAAGAGACCCAGTACTTC

clone size: many
V gene: TRBV6-5
D gene: -
J gene: TRBJ2-7
CDR3 protein: CASSPGTAGLSGEQYF
CDR3 DNA: TGTGCCAGCAGTCCTGGGACAGCGGGTTTATCCGGCGAGCAGTACTTC

clone size: few
V gene: TRBV27
D gene: TRBD1
J gene: TRBJ2-7
CDR3 protein: CASSLSYYRDRSYEQYF
CDR3 DNA: TGTGCCAGCAGTTTATCCTACTATCGGGACAGATCCTACGAGCAGTACTTC

clone size: few
V gene: TRBV7-9
D gene: -
J gene: TRBJ2-7
CDR3 protein: CASSLPNYEQYF
CDR3 DNA: TGTGCCAGCAGCCTCCCCAACTACGAGCAGTACTTC

clone size: few
V gene: TRBV2
D gene: -
J gene: TRBJ2-7
CDR3 protein: CASSEASGTLYEQYF
CDR3 DNA: TGTGCCAGCAGTGAAGCTTCCGGGACGCTCTACGAGCAGTACTTC

clone size: few
V gene: TRBV12-3/TRBV12-4
D gene: TRBD1
J gene: TRBJ2-3
CDR3 protein: CASSLGQLYTDTQYF
CDR3 DNA: TGTGCCAGCAGTTTGGGACAGCTATACACAGATACGCAGTATTTT

clone size: many
V gene: TRBV12-3/TRBV12-4
D gene: -
J gene: TRBJ1-2
CDR3 protein: CASSPPAGGGGYGYTF
CDR3 DNA: TGTGCCAGCAGTCCCCCGGCGGGGGGCGGTGGCTATGGCTACACCTTC

clone size: many
V gene: TRBV5-4
D gene: -
J gene: TRBJ2-5
CDR3 protein: CASSSQGRETQYF
CDR3 DNA: TGTGCCAGCAGCTCGCAGGGGCGAGAGACCCAGTACTTC

clone size: many
V gene: TRBV6-6
D gene: -
J gene: TRBJ1-2
CDR3 protein: CASSYSIIGTDYGYTF
CDR3 DNA: TGTGCCAGCAGTTACTCGATTATCGGGACTGACTATGGCTACACCTTC

clone size: few
V gene: TRBV15
D gene: -
J gene: TRBJ1-5
CDR3 protein: CATSRATGLSNQPQHF
CDR3 DNA: TGTGCCACCAGCAGAGCCACAGGGTTGAGCAATCAGCCCCAGCATTTT

clone size: -
V gene: TRBV12-3/TRBV12-4
D gene: -
J gene: TRBJ1-1
CDR3 protein: CASSFGLPGGANTEAFF
CDR3 DNA: TGTGCCAGCAGTTTTGGCCTTCCGGGGGGGGCCAACACTGAAGCTTTCTTT

clone size: many
V gene: TRBV2
D gene: -
J gene: TRBJ1-4
CDR3 protein: CASKADRHEKLFF
CDR3 DNA: TGTGCCAGCAAAGCGGACCGGCATGAAAAACTGTTTTTT

clone size: -
V gene: TRBV19
D gene: -
J gene: TRBJ1-2
CDR3 protein: CASTIGVGTFRGYTF
CDR3 DNA: TGTGCCAGTACCATTGGGGTCGGAACCTTTCGTGGCTACACCTTC

clone size: -
V gene: TRBV20-1
D gene: -
J gene: TRBJ2-1
CDR3 protein: CSARADYNEQFF
CDR3 DNA: TGCAGTGCTAGAGCCGACTACAATGAGCAGTTCTTC

clone size: many
V gene: TRBV27
D gene: -
J gene: TRBJ1-5
CDR3 protein: CASSFTGLQGEPQHF
CDR3 DNA: TGTGCCAGCAGTTTTACAGGGTTACAAGGTGAGCCCCAGCATTTT

clone size: few
V gene: TRBV5-1
D gene: -
J gene: TRBJ1-4
CDR3 protein: CASSPRQDNEKLFF
CDR3 DNA: TGCGCCAGCAGCCCCCGGCAGGACAATGAAAAACTGTTTTTT

clone size: many
V gene: TRBV5-5
D gene: -
J gene: TRBJ1-4
CDR3 protein: CASSSPAATNEKLFF
CDR3 DNA: TGTGCCAGCTCCTCCCCCGCCGCAACTAATGAAAAACTGTTTTTT

clone size: -
V gene: TRBV9
D gene: TRBD1
J gene: TRBJ2-3
CDR3 protein: CASSEWTGGSTDTQYF
CDR3 DNA: TGTGCCAGCAGCGAATGGACAGGGGGCAGCACAGATACGCAGTATTTT

clone size: -
V gene: TRBV5-1
D gene: TRBD1
J gene: TRBJ2-2
CDR3 protein: CASSNSEYRGIGAGELFF
CDR3 DNA: TGCGCCAGCAGCAATTCAGAGTACAGGGGGATAGGAGCCGGGGAGCTGTTTTTT

clone size: few
V gene: TRBV20-1
D gene: -
J gene: TRBJ1-1
CDR3 protein: CSASEAFF
CDR3 DNA: TGCAGTGCTTCAGAAGCTTTCTTT

clone size: many
V gene: TRBV19
D gene: TRBD1
J gene: TRBJ1-5
CDR3 protein: CASSIQGARQPQHF
CDR3 DNA: TGTGCCAGTAGTATTCAGGGGGCCCGGCAGCCCCAGCATTTT

clone size: many
V gene: TRBV7-2
D gene: TRBD2
J gene: TRBJ2-2
CDR3 protein: CASSLELADTGELFF
CDR3 DNA: TGTGCCAGCAGCTTGGAACTAGCGGACACCGGGGAGCTGTTTTTT

clone size: -
V gene: TRBV5-6
D gene: -
J gene: TRBJ2-1
CDR3 protein: CASSLVFGEQFF
CDR3 DNA: TGTGCCAGCAGCTTGGTTTTTGGTGAGCAGTTCTTC

clone size: many
V gene: TRBV7-9
D gene: TRBD1
J gene: TRBJ2-7
CDR3 protein: CASSLRQGMPYEQYF
CDR3 DNA: TGTGCCAGCAGCCTTCGACAGGGAATGCCCTACGAGCAGTACTTC

clone size: few
V gene: TRBV6-5
D gene: TRBD2
J gene: TRBJ2-1
CDR3 protein: CASSYLGLAGAEQFF
CDR3 DNA: TGTGCCAGCAGTTATCTCGGACTAGCGGGAGCTGAGCAGTTCTTC

clone size: -
V gene: TRBV6-1
D gene: -
J gene: TRBJ2-2
CDR3 protein: CASRGWELKYTGELFF
CDR3 DNA: TGTGCCAGCAGGGGATGGGAACTCAAGTACACCGGGGAGCTGTTTTTT

clone size: -
V gene: TRBV30
D gene: -
J gene: TRBJ2-7
CDR3 protein: CAWSDGKRPSSYEQYF
CDR3 DNA: TGTGCCTGGAGTGACGGGAAGCGGCCGAGCTCCTACGAGCAGTACTTC

clone size: many
V gene: TRBV10-3
D gene: -
J gene: TRBJ2-5
CDR3 protein: CAISDRQETQYF
CDR3 DNA: TGTGCCATCAGTGACAGGCAAGAGACCCAGTACTTC

clone size: many
V gene: TRBV6-2/TRBV6-3
D gene: -
J gene: TRBJ2-7
CDR3 protein: CASSSSLYSYEQYF
CDR3 DNA: TGTGCCAGCAGTTCGAGCCTGTACTCCTACGAGCAGTACTTC

clone size: -
V gene: TRBV6-6
D gene: -
J gene: TRBJ2-1
CDR3 protein: CASSYGVAEQFF
CDR3 DNA: TGTGCCAGCAGTTACGGAGTGGCAGAGCAGTTCTTC

clone size: many
V gene: TRBV5-1
D gene: TRBD1
J gene: TRBJ1-4
CDR3 protein: CASSSRDRGFNEKLFF
CDR3 DNA: TGCGCCAGCAGCTCCCGGGACAGGGGGTTTAATGAAAAACTGTTTTTT